This T cell receptor (beta chain) emerged from a study of shared clonotypes between healthy human individuals. Study-level results: In this cohort, only blood was sampled, and tissue repertoires likely differ. Non-shared clonotypes were found to have lower generation probabilities than the clonotypes that were shared by all four of the sorted-subset donors.

About this clone itself: Its target is unknown.

The CDR3 is made up of 13 amino acids. CDR1 and CDR2 (germline): MDHEN, SYDVKM. J was trimmed by 7 bases and V by 6 bases; bases with no gene match: 6. It was at deep level that the assay was run. Measured with immunoSEQ multiplex PCR; TCRdb has only the in-frame clones, and not every one. In the table there are about 680,000 clones, about 74% of which are singletons. Donors comprised healthy HIV-negative adults lacking recent acute infections or vaccinations. This receptor was taken from a woman aged 25-40 years in good health. The sample was memory CD4+ T cells sorted from blood. Indicated subset: CD45RA-negative fraction. The J gene is TRBJ1-2, the V gene TRBV28; 9 bases map to TRBD1. The CDR3 DNA follows: TGTGCCAGCAGAACAGGGGGCGCGTCTGGCTACACCTTC. It yields the protein CASRTGGASGYTF.